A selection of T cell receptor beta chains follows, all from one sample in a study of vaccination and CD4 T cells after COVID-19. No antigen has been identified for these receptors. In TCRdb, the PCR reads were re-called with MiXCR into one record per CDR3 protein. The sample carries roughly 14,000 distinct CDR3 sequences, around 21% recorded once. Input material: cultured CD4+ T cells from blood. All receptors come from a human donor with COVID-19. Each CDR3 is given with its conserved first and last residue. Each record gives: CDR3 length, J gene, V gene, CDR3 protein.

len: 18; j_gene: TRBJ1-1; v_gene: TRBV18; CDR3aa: CASSPVGPKGAKNTEAFF
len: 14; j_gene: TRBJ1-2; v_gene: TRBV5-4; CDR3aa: CASSLVGTGPGYTF
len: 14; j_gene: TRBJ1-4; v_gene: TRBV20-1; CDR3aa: CSATGDRGNEKLFF
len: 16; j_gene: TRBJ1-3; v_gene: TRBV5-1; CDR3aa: CASSGLGTGTGNTIYF
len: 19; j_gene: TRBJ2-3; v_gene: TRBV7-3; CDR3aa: CASSPASGGSRSSTDTQYF
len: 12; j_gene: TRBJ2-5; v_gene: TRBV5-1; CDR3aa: CASSWGQETQYF
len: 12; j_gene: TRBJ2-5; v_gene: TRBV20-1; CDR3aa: CSALGLQETQYF
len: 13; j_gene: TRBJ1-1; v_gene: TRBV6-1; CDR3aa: CASVDRTNTEAFF
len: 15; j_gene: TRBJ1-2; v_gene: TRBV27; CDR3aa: CASSSRDRPLYGYTF
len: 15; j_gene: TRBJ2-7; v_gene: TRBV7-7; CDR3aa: CASSFGTDTSYEQYF
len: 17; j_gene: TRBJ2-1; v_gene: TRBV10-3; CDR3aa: CAIGRAALTGVYNEQFF
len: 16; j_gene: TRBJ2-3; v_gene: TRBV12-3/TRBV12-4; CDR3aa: CASSLRGPGNTDTQYF
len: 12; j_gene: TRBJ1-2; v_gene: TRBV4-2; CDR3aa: CASSFRFRGYTF